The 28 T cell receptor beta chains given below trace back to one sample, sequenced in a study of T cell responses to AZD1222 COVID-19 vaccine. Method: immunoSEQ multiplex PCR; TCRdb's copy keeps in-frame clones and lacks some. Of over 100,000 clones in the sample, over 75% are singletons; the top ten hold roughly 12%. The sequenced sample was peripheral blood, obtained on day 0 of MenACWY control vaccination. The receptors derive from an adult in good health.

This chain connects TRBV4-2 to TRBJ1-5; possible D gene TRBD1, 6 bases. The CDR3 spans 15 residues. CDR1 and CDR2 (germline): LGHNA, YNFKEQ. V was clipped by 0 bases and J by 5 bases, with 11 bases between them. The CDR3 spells CASSQDGGGDQPQHF. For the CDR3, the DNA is TGTGCCAGCAGCCAAGACGGGGGCGGCGATCAGCCCCAGCATTTT.

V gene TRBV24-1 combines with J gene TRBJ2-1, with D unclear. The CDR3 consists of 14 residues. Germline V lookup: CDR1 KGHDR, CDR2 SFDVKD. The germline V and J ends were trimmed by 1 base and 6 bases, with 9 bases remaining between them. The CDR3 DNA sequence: TGTGCCACCAGTGATTTTAGGTTTGGCAATGAGCAGTTCTTC. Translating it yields CATSDFRFGNEQFF.

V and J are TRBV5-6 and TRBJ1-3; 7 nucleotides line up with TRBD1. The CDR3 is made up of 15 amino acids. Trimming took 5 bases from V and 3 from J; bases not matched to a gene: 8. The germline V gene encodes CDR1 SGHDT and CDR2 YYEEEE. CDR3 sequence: CASRNRGKGGNTIYF. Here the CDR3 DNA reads TGTGCCAGCAGGAACAGGGGAAAAGGTGGAAACACCATATATTTT.

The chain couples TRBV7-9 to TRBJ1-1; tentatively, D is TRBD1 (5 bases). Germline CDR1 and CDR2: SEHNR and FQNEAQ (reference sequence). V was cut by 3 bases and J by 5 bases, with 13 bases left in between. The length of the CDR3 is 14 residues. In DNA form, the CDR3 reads TGTGCCAGCAGCTTCTTCCAGGGCTCAACTGAAGCTTTCTTT. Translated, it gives CASSFFQGSTEAFF.

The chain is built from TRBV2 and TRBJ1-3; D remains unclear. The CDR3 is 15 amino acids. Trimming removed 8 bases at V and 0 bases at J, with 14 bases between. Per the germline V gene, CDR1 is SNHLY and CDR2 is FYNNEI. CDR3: CASSLFRSSGNTIYF. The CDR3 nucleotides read TGTGCCAGCTCGTTGTTCCGTAGCTCTGGAAACACCATATATTTT.

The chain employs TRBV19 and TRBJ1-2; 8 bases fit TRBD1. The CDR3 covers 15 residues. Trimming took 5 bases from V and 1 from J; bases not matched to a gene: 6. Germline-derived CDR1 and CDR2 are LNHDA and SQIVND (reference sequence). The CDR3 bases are TGTGCCAGTAGTCCGTCAGGGGGCCTTAACTATGGCTACACCTTC. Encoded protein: CASSPSGGLNYGYTF.

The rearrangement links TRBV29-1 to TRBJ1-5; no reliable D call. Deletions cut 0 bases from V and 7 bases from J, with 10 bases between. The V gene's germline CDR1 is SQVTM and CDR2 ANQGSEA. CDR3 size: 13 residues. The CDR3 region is CSVEEPVGQPQHF. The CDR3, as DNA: TGCAGCGTTGAAGAACCGGTAGGACAGCCCCAGCATTTT. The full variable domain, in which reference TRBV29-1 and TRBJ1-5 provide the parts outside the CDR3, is SAVISQKPSRDICQRGTSLTIQCQVDSQVTMMFWYRQQPGQSLTLIATANQGSEATYESGFVIDKFPISRPNLTFSTLTVSNMSPEDSSIYLCSVEEPVGQPQHFGDGTRLSIL.

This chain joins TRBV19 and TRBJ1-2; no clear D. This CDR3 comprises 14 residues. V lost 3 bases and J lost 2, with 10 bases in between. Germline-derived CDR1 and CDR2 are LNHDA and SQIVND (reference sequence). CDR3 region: CASSIRQVNYGYTF. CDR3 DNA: TGTGCCAGTAGTATCCGGCAGGTGAACTATGGCTACACCTTC.

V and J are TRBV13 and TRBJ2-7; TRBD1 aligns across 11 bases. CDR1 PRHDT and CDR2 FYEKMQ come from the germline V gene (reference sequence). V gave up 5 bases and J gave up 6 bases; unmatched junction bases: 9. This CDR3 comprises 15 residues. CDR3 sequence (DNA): TGTGCCAGCAGCCGGCCGGGACAGGGGGATGCCGAGCAGTACTTC. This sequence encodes CASSRPGQGDAEQYF.

The CDR3 protein is CASSLDRSSSYEQYF. CDR3 nucleotides: TGTGCCAGCAGCTTAGATCGCAGTTCCTCCTACGAGCAGTACTTC. The genes are TRBV7-2 and TRBJ2-7; D remains unclear. Germline lookup yields CDR1 SGHTA and CDR2 FQGNSA. CDR3 size: 15 residues. The germline V and J ends were trimmed by 1 base and 0 bases, with 10 bases remaining between them.

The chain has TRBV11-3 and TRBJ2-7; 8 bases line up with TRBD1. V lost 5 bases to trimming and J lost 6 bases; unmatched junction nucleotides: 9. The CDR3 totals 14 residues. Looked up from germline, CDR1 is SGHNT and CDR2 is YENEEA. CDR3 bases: TGTGCCAGCAGCCCAGGGGACAGGCCAAGCGAGCAGTACTTC. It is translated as CASSPGDRPSEQYF.

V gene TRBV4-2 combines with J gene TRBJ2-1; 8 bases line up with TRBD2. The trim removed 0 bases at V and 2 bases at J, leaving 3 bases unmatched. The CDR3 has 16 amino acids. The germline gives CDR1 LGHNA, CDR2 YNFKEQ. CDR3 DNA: TGTGCCAGCAGCCAAGATACTAGCGGAACCTACAATGAGCAGTTCTTC. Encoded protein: CASSQDTSGTYNEQFF.

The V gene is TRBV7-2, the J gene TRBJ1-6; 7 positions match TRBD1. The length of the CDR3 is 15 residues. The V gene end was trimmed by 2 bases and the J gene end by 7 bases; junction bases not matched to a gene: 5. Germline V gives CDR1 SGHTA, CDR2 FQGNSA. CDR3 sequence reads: CASSLTTGRNSPLHF. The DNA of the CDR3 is TGTGCCAGCAGCTTAACGACAGGGAGGAATTCACCCCTCCACTTT.

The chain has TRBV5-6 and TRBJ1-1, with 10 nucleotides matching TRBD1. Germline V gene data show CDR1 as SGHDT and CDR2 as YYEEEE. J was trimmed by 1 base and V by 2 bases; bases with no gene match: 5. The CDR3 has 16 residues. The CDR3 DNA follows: TGTGCCAGCAGCTTCGGGACAGGGGACCCGAACACTGAAGCTTTCTTT. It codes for CASSFGTGDPNTEAFF.

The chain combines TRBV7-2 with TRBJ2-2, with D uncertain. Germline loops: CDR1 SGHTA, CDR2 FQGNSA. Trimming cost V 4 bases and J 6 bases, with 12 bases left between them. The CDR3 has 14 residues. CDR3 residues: CASSSQPGPGELFF. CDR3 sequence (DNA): TGTGCCAGCAGCTCCCAACCCGGACCCGGGGAGCTGTTTTTT. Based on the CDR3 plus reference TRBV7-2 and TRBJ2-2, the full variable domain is GAGVSQSPSNKVTEKGKDVELRCDPISGHTALYWYRQSLGQGLEFLIYFQGNSAPDKSGLPSDRFSAERTGGSVSTLTIQRTQQEDSAVYLCASSSQPGPGELFFGEGSRLTVL.

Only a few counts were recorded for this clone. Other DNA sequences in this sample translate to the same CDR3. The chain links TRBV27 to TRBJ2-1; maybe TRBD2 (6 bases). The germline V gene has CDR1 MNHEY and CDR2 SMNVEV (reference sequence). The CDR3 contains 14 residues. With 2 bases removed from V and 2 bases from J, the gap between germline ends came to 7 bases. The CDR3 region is CASSLAGPYNEQFF. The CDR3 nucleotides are TGTGCCAGCAGTTTAGCGGGACCCTACAATGAGCAGTTCTTC.

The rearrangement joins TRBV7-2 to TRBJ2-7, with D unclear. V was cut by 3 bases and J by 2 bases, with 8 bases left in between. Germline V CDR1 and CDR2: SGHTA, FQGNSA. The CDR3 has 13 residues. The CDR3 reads CASSFGLAYEQYF. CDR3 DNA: TGTGCCAGCAGCTTCGGCCTAGCCTACGAGCAGTACTTC.

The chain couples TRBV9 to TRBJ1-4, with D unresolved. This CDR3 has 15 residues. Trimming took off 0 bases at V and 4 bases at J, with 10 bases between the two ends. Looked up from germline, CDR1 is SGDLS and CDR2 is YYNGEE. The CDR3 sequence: CASSVGPGHNEKLFF. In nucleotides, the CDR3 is TGTGCCAGCAGCGTAGGTCCAGGCCATAATGAAAAACTGTTTTTT.

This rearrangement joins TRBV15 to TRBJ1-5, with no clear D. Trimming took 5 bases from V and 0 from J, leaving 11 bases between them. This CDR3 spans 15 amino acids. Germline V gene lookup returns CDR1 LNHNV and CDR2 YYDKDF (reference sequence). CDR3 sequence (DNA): TGTGCCACCAGCCCCGAGGACCTTAGCAATCAGCCCCAGCATTTT. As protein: CATSPEDLSNQPQHF.

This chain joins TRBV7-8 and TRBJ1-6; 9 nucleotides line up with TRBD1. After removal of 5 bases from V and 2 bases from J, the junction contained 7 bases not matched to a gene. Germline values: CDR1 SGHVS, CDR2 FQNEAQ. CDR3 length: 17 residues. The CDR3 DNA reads TGTGCCAGCAGCCTGGGGGGGACAGGGCCCTATAATTCACCCCTCCACTTT. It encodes CASSLGGTGPYNSPLHF.

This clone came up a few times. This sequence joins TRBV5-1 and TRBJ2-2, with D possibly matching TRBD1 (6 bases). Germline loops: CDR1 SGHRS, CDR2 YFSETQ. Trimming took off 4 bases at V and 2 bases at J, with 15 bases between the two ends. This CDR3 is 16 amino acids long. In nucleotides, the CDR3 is TGCGCCAGCAGCCCAGGGACAAACCTTAACACCGGGGAGCTGTTTTTT. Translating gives CASSPGTNLNTGELFF. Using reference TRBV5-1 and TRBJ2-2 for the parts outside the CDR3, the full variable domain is KAGVTQTPRYLIKTRGQQVTLSCSPISGHRSVSWYQQTPGQGLQFLFEYFSETQRNKGNFPGRFSGRQFSNSRSEMNVSTLELGDSALYLCASSPGTNLNTGELFFGEGSRLTVL.

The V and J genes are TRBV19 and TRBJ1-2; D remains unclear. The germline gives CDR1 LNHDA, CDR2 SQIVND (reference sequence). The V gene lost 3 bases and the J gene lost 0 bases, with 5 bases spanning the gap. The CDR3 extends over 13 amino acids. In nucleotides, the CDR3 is TGTGCCAGTAGTATGAGAACTAACTATGGCTACACCTTC. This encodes CASSMRTNYGYTF.

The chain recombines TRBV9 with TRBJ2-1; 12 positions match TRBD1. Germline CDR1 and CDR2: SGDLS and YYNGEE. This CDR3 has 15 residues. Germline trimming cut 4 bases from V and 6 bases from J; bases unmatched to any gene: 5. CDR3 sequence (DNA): TGTGCCAGCAGCCCCAGGGGACAGGGGGCCAATGAGCAGTTCTTC. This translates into CASSPRGQGANEQFF. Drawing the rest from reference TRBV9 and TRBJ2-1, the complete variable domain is DSGVTQTPKHLITATGQRVTLRCSPRSGDLSVYWYQQSLDQGLQFLIQYYNGEERAKGNILERFSAQQFPDLHSELNLSSLELGDSALYFCASSPRGQGANEQFFGPGTRLTVL.

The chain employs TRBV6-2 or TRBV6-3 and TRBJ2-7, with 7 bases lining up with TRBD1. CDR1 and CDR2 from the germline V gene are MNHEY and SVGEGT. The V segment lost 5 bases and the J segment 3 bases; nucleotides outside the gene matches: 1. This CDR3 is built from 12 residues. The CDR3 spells CASSRQGYEQYF. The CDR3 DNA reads TGTGCCAGCAGTAGACAGGGCTACGAGCAGTACTTC.

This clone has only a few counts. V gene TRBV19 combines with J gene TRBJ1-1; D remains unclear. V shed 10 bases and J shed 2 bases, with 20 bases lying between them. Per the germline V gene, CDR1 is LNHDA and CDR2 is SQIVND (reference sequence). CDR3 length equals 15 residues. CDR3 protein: CATKTAETANTEAFF. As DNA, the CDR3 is TGTGCCACCAAGACCGCCGAGACGGCAAACACTGAAGCTTTCTTT.

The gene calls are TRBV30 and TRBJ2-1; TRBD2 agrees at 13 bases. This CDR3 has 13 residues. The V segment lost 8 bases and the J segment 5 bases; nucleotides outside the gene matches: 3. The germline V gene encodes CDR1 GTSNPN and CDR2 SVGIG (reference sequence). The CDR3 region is CARGTSGDNEQFF. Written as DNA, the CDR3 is TGTGCCAGAGGGACTAGCGGGGACAATGAGCAGTTCTTC.

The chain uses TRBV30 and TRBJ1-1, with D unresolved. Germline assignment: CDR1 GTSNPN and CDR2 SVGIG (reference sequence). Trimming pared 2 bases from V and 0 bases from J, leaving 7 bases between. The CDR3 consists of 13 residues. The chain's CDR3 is CAWSSALNTEAFF. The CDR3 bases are TGTGCCTGGAGTTCAGCCTTGAACACTGAAGCTTTCTTT.

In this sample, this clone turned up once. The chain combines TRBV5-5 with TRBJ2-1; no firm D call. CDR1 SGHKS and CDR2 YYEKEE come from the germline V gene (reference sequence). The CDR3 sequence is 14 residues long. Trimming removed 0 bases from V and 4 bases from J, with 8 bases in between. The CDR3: CASSLASTYNEQFF. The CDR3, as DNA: TGTGCCAGCAGCTTGGCCAGTACTTACAATGAGCAGTTCTTC.